These 24 T cell receptor beta chains were all obtained from the same sample, sequenced in a study of T cell repertoires in cytomegalovirus infection. TCRdb fed the reads into MiXCR, producing one record per CDR3 protein. The sample lists some 130,000 distinct CDR3 sequences, 20% to 30% occurring once. These receptors lack a known antigen. The sample was PBMCs, sequenced either directly or after in vitro stimulation (not recorded which). The receptor set was obtained from a human donor in good health (CMV status not recorded). Some clones in this sample may be carry-over from other donors' samples.

This clonotype was observed a few times. The CDR3 sequence: CASSLRLAGSRTQYF. CDR3 DNA sequence: TGTGCCAGCAGTTTGCGGCTAGCGGGGTCCCGGACCCAGTACTTC. This chain joins TRBV6-5 and TRBJ2-5; 9 bases map to TRBD2. The CDR3 length is 15 residues. The trim removed 4 bases at V and 7 bases at J, leaving 10 bases unmatched. Germline-derived CDR1 and CDR2 are MNHEY and SVGAGI.

This clonotype has at least ten counts. This chain joins TRBV28 and TRBJ1-2; D unresolved. CDR3 length equals 13 residues. Germline V gene lookup returns CDR1 MDHEN and CDR2 SYDVKM. The V gene lost 3 bases and the J gene lost 3 bases, with 8 bases spanning the gap. Here the CDR3 reads CASSFIRDYGYTF. The DNA for the CDR3 is TGTGCCAGCAGTTTTATTAGGGACTATGGCTACACCTTC.

This clonotype was seen more than once but under ten times. J is TRBJ2-1 and V is TRBV29-1, with D hard to call. CDR3 length: 13 amino acids. The germline V and J ends were trimmed by 6 bases and 8 bases, with 17 bases remaining between them. Germline V gene lookup returns CDR1 SQVTM and CDR2 ANQGSEA. In DNA, the CDR3 is TGCAGCGTCTCGGCCTCCGGGTACGATGAGCAGTTCTTC. This sequence encodes CSVSASGYDEQFF.

This clonotype was detected only a few times. The chain has TRBV7-2 and TRBJ2-3; D remains unclear. Germline CDR1 reads SGHTA; CDR2 reads FQGNSA. Trimming removed 2 bases from V and 6 bases from J, with 9 bases in between. The CDR3 runs to 13 residues. The CDR3 is CASSLRSRDTQYF. CDR3 coding DNA: TGTGCCAGCAGCTTAAGATCCCGGGATACGCAGTATTTT.

The CDR3 reads CASSSGTGSTGELFF. CDR3 DNA: TGTGCCAGCAGCTCCGGGACAGGGTCTACCGGGGAGCTGTTTTTT. The chain is built from TRBV5-4 and TRBJ2-2, with 9 positions matching TRBD1. Germline V gene sequence: CDR1 SGHNT, CDR2 YYREEE (reference sequence). The CDR3 contains 15 residues. V shed 3 bases, J shed 5 bases, and the junction held 5 bases outside the gene matches.

This chain links TRBV7-3 with TRBJ2-7; 7 bases agree with TRBD2. V was pared by 2 bases and J by 4 bases, with 5 bases of the junction left unmatched. The CDR3 is 14 residues long. Per the germline V gene, CDR1 is SGHTA and CDR2 is FQGTGA. The CDR3 coding sequence is TGTGCCAGCAGCTTATCGGGGGGTAAATACGAGCAGTACTTC. Encoded protein: CASSLSGGKYEQYF.

This clonotype was seen ten or more times. The chain has TRBV7-2 and TRBJ1-1, with no clear D. The germline V gene encodes CDR1 SGHTA and CDR2 FQGNSA. The CDR3 extends over 17 amino acids. Trimming stripped 1 base from V and 5 bases from J, with 20 bases between. CDR3 DNA: TGTGCCAGCAGCTTAGTACCGACTCGGGCGGCCGTGACTGAAGCTTTCTTT. It encodes CASSLVPTRAAVTEAFF.

V and J are TRBV7-6 and TRBJ2-5, with D possibly TRBD1 on 6 matching bases. Trimming removed 5 bases at V and 9 bases at J, with 19 bases between. The germline V gene encodes CDR1 SGHVS and CDR2 FNYEAQ. This CDR3 is built from 14 residues. Here the CDR3 reads CASSPGAAKGAQYF. The CDR3 DNA reads TGTGCCAGCAGCCCAGGGGCGGCAAAAGGGGCCCAGTACTTC.

The table lists this clonotype with many counts. The rearrangement links TRBV7-2 to TRBJ2-1; 9 nucleotides agree with TRBD2. Germline CDR1 reads SGHTA; CDR2 reads FQGNSA. CDR3 length equals 15 residues. V dropped 6 bases and J dropped 8; count of bases not matched to a gene: 11. The CDR3 reads CASSPSSGIVHEQFF. The DNA of the CDR3 is TGTGCCAGCAGTCCTTCTAGCGGGATCGTCCATGAGCAGTTCTTC.

This clonotype has at least ten counts. CDR3 amino acids: CASSFGQGISEQFF. The CDR3 DNA is TGTGCCAGCAGCTTCGGACAGGGAATCAGTGAGCAGTTCTTC. The chain uses TRBV7-6 and TRBJ2-1; 8 nucleotides line up with TRBD1. The CDR3 runs 14 residues. CDR1 and CDR2 from the germline V gene are SGHVS and FNYEAQ. The ends lost 3 bases at V and 9 bases at J; junction bases unmatched: 7.

Concerning this clonotype itself: A much bigger clone sits one base away, suggesting this may be a read error. The chain combines TRBV12-3 or TRBV12-4 with TRBJ2-1; 10 bases fit TRBD2. This CDR3 is built from 16 residues. The V and J ends lost 8 bases and 7 bases, in that order; junction bases with no gene match: 14. The CDR3: CASGHLAGGSGNEQFF. The DNA for the CDR3 is TGTGCCAGCGGCCATTTAGCGGGAGGCAGTGGGAATGAGCAGTTCTTC.

This clonotype was detected a few times. The chain has TRBV28 and TRBJ2-1; TRBD2 might be the D (5 bases). This CDR3 is 15 amino acids long. V was trimmed by 2 bases and J by 3 bases, leaving 11 bases between them. Germline CDR1 is MDHEN and CDR2 is SYDVKM. This CDR3 reads CASSLSSAHYNEQFF. CDR3 bases: TGTGCCAGCAGTTTAAGTAGCGCCCACTACAATGAGCAGTTCTTC.

This clonotype occurred a few times. Here the CDR3 DNA reads TGTGCCAGCGTGAGCGGAGATACGCAGTATTTT. Protein: CASVSGDTQYF. The chain employs TRBV12-3 or TRBV12-4 and TRBJ2-3; perhaps TRBD2 as D (5 bases). Trimming stripped 8 bases from V and 5 bases from J, with 8 bases between. The CDR3 spans 11 residues.

This chain connects TRBV30 to TRBJ1-2; D is ambiguous. CDR1 and CDR2 from the germline V gene are GTSNPN and SVGIG (reference sequence). The CDR3 covers 12 residues. V lost 7 bases, J lost 4 bases, and 13 bases lay in between. The CDR3: CASWRSAYGYTF. The CDR3 nucleotides are TGTGCCTCATGGCGGTCGGCCTATGGCTACACCTTC.

The genes are TRBV7-3 and TRBJ2-7; D might be TRBD1 or TRBD2, each matching 6 bases. The germline V gene has CDR1 SGHTA and CDR2 FQGTGA. This CDR3 contains 15 residues. The V gene lost 5 bases and the J gene lost 3 bases, with 17 bases spanning the gap. The CDR3 nucleotides read TGTGCCAGCAGCCCGGGGGCAGGTGGTGGCTACGAGCAGTACTTC. It translates to CASSPGAGGGYEQYF. Complete variable domain (other parts from reference TRBV7-3 and TRBJ2-7): GAGVSQTPSNKVTEKGKYVELRCDPISGHTALYWYRQSLGQGPEFLIYFQGTGAADDSGLPNDRFFAVRPEGSVSTLKIQRTERGDSAVYLCASSPGAGGGYEQYFGPGTRLTVT.

V and J are TRBV7-6 and TRBJ1-5, with D perhaps matching TRBD1 (6 bases). Per the germline V gene, CDR1 is SGHVS and CDR2 is FNYEAQ. The germline V and J ends were trimmed by 5 bases and 4 bases, with 21 bases remaining between them. There are 17 residues in the CDR3. This CDR3 reads CASSPKAGARGNQPQHF. The DNA for the CDR3 is TGTGCCAGCAGCCCAAAAGCGGGGGCGCGGGGAAATCAGCCCCAGCATTTT.

This clonotype occurred a few times. The junction shows a germline mismatch at one end, possibly a read error. J is TRBJ1-6 and V is TRBV27, with TRBD1 identical over 10 bases. This CDR3 is 11 amino acids long. Germline V CDR1 and CDR2: MNHEY, SMNVEV (reference sequence). CDR3 sequence: CASSSGTGVYF. The CDR3 DNA reads TGTGCCAGCAGTTCCGGGACAGGGGTGTACTTT.

This clonotype was detected ten times or more. The genes are TRBV6-1 and TRBJ1-5; the match to TRBD1 covers 7 bases. V shed 4 bases, J shed 6 bases, and the junction held 18 bases outside the gene matches. Germline-derived CDR1 and CDR2 are MNHNS and SASEGT. CDR3 length: 18 amino acids. DNA for the CDR3: TGTGCCAGCAGTGCCCGCGACTACAACAGGGGAGCCAGTCAGCCCCAGCATTTT. Protein: CASSARDYNRGASQPQHF.

This clonotype was seen a few times. The rearrangement uses TRBV20-1 and TRBJ2-3; the match to TRBD2 covers 12 bases. Germline V CDR1 and CDR2: DFQATT, SNEGSKA (reference sequence). The CDR3 has 15 residues. Trimming at V came to 5 bases and at J to 5 bases, leaving 8 bases not matched to a gene. In DNA, the CDR3 is TGCAGTGCTCGAAGACTAGCGGGAGTGGAAGATACGCAGTATTTT. Its protein product is CSARRLAGVEDTQYF.

The chain joins TRBV6-2 or TRBV6-3 to TRBJ2-3, with 8 bases fitting TRBD2. Per the germline V gene, CDR1 is MNHEY and CDR2 is SVGEGT. This CDR3 has 16 residues. Trimming cost V 7 bases and J 5 bases; bases outside gene matches: 14. The CDR3: CASTKSGSGSRDTQYF. CDR3 coding DNA: TGTGCCAGCACCAAGTCGGGCAGCGGGAGTAGAGATACGCAGTATTTT.

Notes on this clonotype: A junction boundary mismatches the germline segment, possibly from a read error. The genes are TRBV28 and TRBJ2-1, with D perhaps TRBD1 (6 bases). CDR1 and CDR2 (germline): MDHEN, SYDVKM. The CDR3 runs 13 residues. The CDR3: CACSFQGGNEQFF. CDR3 coding DNA: TGTGCCTGCAGTTTTCAAGGGGGCAATGAGCAGTTCTTC.

The gene calls are TRBV20-1 and TRBJ1-5; D is unresolved. Germline assignment: CDR1 DFQATT and CDR2 SNEGSKA (reference sequence). The CDR3 runs 14 residues. Trimming shortened V by 0 bases and J by 6 bases, and 12 bases separated the two germline ends. This chain's CDR3 is CSARDVQEGQPQHF. The CDR3 region has the DNA TGCAGTGCTAGAGATGTACAAGAGGGTCAGCCCCAGCATTTT.

This chain uses TRBV4-2 with TRBJ2-3; perhaps TRBD2 as D (5 bases). The CDR3 length is 13 residues. CDR1 and CDR2 (germline): LGHNA, YNFKEQ. Trimming took 0 bases from V and 5 from J, leaving 6 bases between them. The CDR3 region has the DNA TGTGCCAGCAGCCAAGAAAGCGGAGATACGCAGTATTTT. Protein: CASSQESGDTQYF.

This clonotype was seen a few times. The rearrangement links TRBV7-9 to TRBJ1-5; the D gene is possibly TRBD1 (5 bases). CDR3 size: 15 residues. V was clipped by 0 bases and J by 2 bases, with 8 bases between them. Germline loops: CDR1 SEHNR, CDR2 FQNEAQ (reference sequence). CDR3 amino acids: CASSLAQGGNQPQHF. CDR3 nucleotide sequence: TGTGCCAGCAGCTTAGCCCAGGGAGGCAATCAGCCCCAGCATTTT. The whole variable domain, filled in from reference TRBV7-9 and TRBJ1-5, reads DTGVSQNPRHKITKRGQNVTFRCDPISEHNRLYWYRQTLGQGPEFLTYFQNEAQLEKSRLLSDRFSAERPKGSFSTLEIQRTEQGDSAMYLCASSLAQGGNQPQHFGDGTRLSIL.